This TCR beta chain was found in a study of shared clonotypes between healthy human individuals. This CDR3 comprises 19 residues. In germline, CDR1 is SGHTA, CDR2 FQGNSA. V lost 5 bases, J lost 3 bases, and 20 bases stayed unmatched. Repertoires were generated with immunoSEQ multiplex PCR, while TCRdb's copy carries only in-frame clones and drops some. The data show hundreds of thousands of clones, with about 74% seen just once and under 2% held by the top ten. The sample comprised memory CD4+ T cells sorted from blood. Subset indicated: CD45RA-negative fraction. The clonotype originates from a woman in her thirties in good health. The V gene is TRBV7-2, the J gene TRBJ2-7, with 9 bases matching TRBD2. This CDR3 is CASSRIRTSEVTVLYEQYF. The CDR3 coding sequence is TGTGCCAGCAGCCGTATAAGGACTAGCGAAGTTACTGTTCTCTACGAGCAGTACTTC. The whole variable domain, remainder taken from reference TRBV7-2 and TRBJ2-7, is GAGVSQSPSNKVTEKGKDVELRCDPISGHTALYWYRQSLGQGLEFLIYFQGNSAPDKSGLPSDRFSAERTGGSVSTLTIQRTQQEDSAVYLCASSRIRTSEVTVLYEQYFGPGTRLTVT.